The clone carrying this T cell receptor beta chain came up many times. Its specificity is unknown. The time point: newly diagnosed GD, antithyroid drugs for less than 3 months. Following extraction of RNA from PBMCs, that RNA was used to make the TCR library. Arm-PCR of CDR3 regions and iRepertoire HTBI primers were used to build TCR beta libraries. In TCRdb, the multiplex PCR reads were re-called with MiXCR into one record per CDR3 protein. Found here are around 500,000 distinct CDR3 sequences, 9.5% to 15% of them singletons; the top ten hold over 7%. This entry comes from a study of regulatory T cells in long-lasting Graves disease. The V gene lost 0 bases and the J gene lost 4 bases, with 12 bases spanning the gap. Germline V gives CDR1 DFQATT, CDR2 SNEGSKA (reference sequence). The CDR3 sequence is 14 residues long. Broader study findings: Persistent disease preferred TRBV28, TRBJ1-2 and TRBJ2-5.

This same sample was also part of a study on T cells in Graves' hyperthyroidism and ophthalmopathy. Per that study: Aged 18 to 65, the patients had hyperthyroidism that was newly diagnosed and had lasted under 2 months.

The clonotype comes from a woman aged 25 to 39 with Graves disease. Sequenced here: peripheral blood mononuclear cells (PBMCs), sampled at new diagnosis, from a patient treated with antithyroid drugs. This chain joins TRBV20-1 and TRBJ1-2; weak D call: TRBD1 (5 bases). CDR3 in DNA: TGCAGTGCTAGAGATGGCCAGGGAGTCTATGGCTACACCTTC. Its protein product is CSARDGQGVYGYTF.